This T cell receptor beta chain was obtained from a study of blood T cells in healthy people across ages. The count of this clonotype is one. Its antigen is currently unknown. Points from the study as a whole: It was held that the diversity estimates obtained from one million T cells were underestimates. A strong correlation was seen between TCR beta diversity and naive T cell percentage. Leaving the PBMCs unsorted stopped any conclusive comparison of naive versus antigen-experienced cells.

CDR1 and CDR2 (germline): DFQATT, SNEGSKA (reference sequence). The CDR3 covers 14 residues. V shed 6 bases, J shed 2 bases, and the junction held 10 bases outside the gene matches. A second PCR, run for about 6 to 11 cycles, used a sample-barcoded 5' primer plus a J-beta primer mix. With 12 random nucleotides, a template-switch adaptor tagged each individual cDNA molecule. TCRdb fed the 5' RACE reads into MiXCR, producing one record per CDR3 protein. The sample yields around 670,000 distinct CDR3 sequences, 25% to 35% seen once. The sample was blood. The V gene is TRBV20-1, the J gene TRBJ2-7, with 7 bases lining up with TRBD1. This clonotype was obtained from a woman older than 75 in good health. The CDR3 sequence: CSAQGQAAAYEQYF. CDR3 bases: TGCAGTGCCCAAGGACAGGCGGCCGCCTACGAGCAGTACTTC.